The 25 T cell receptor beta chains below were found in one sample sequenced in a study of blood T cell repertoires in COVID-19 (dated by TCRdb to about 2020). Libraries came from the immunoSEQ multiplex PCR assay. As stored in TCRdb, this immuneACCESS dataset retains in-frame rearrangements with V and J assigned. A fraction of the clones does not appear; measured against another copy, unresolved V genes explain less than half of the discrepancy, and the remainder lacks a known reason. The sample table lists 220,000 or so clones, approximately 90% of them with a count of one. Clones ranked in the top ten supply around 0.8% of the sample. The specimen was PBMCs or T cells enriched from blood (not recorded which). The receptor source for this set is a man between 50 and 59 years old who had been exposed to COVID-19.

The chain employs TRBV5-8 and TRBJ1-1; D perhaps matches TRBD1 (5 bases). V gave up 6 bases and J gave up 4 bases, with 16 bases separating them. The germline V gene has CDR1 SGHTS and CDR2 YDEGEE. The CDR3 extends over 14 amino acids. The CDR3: CASIVRGSSTEAFF. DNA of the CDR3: TGTGCCAGCATCGTACGGGGGTCGAGCACTGAAGCTTTCTTT. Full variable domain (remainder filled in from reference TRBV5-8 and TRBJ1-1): EAGVTQSPTHLIKTRGQQATLRCSPISGHTSVYWYQQALGLGLQFLLWYDEGEERNRGNFPPRFSGRQFPNYSSELNVNALELEDSALYLCASIVRGSSTEAFFGQGTRLTVV.

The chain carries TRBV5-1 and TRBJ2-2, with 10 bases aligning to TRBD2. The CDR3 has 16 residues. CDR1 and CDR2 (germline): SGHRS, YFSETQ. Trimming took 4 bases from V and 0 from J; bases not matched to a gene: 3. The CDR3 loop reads CASSDGLAANTGELFF. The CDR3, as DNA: TGCGCCAGCAGCGACGGACTAGCGGCGAACACCGGGGAGCTGTTTTTT.

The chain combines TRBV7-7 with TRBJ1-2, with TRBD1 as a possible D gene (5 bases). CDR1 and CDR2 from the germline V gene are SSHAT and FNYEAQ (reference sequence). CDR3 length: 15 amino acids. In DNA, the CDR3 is TGTGCTAGCGTCCTCGAATGGGGGGGGAGCTATGGCTACACCTTC. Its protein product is CASVLEWGGSYGYTF.

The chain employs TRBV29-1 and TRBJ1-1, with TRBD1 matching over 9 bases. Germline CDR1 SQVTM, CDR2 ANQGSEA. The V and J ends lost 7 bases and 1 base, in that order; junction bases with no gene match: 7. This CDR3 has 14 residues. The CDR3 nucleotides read TGCAGCGCCCATAGGGGACAGGGGAACACTGAAGCTTTCTTT. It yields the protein CSAHRGQGNTEAFF.

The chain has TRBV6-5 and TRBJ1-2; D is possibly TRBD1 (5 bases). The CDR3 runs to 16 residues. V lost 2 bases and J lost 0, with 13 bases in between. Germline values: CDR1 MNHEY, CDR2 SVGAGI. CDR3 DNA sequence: TGTGCCAGCAGTTACATAAGAGGGACTTCTAACTATGGCTACACCTTC. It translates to CASSYIRGTSNYGYTF.

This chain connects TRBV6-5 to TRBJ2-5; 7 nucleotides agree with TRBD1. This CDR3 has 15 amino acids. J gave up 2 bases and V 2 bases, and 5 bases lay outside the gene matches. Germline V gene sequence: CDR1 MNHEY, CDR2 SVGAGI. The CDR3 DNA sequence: TGTGCCAGCAGTTACCAGGGGGACCTTCAAGAGACCCAGTACTTC. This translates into CASSYQGDLQETQYF.

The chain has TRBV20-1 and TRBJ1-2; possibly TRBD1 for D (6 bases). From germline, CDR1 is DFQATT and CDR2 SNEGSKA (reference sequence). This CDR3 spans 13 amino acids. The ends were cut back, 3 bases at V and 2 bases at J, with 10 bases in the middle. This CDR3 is CSASYRVNYGYTF. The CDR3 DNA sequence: TGCAGTGCTAGTTACAGGGTCAACTATGGCTACACCTTC.

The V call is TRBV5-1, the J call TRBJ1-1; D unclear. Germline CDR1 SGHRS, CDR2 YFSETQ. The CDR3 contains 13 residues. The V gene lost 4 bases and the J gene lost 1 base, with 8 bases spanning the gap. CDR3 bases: TGCGCCAGCAGCAGGGAGGGGAACACTGAAGCTTTCTTT. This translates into CASSREGNTEAFF. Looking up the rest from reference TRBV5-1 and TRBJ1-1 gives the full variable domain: KAGVTQTPRYLIKTRGQQVTLSCSPISGHRSVSWYQQTPGQGLQFLFEYFSETQRNKGNFPGRFSGRQFSNSRSEMNVSTLELGDSALYLCASSREGNTEAFFGQGTRLTVV.

The DNA of the CDR3 is TGTGCCAGCAGCCCCAGGGTCGGCGCGAATCAGCCCCAGCATTTT. This sequence encodes CASSPRVGANQPQHF. This chain connects TRBV28 to TRBJ1-5; D might be TRBD1 (5 bases). Per the germline V gene, CDR1 is MDHEN and CDR2 is SYDVKM. The V gene lost 6 bases and the J gene lost 4 bases, with 16 bases spanning the gap. The CDR3 is 15 amino acids.

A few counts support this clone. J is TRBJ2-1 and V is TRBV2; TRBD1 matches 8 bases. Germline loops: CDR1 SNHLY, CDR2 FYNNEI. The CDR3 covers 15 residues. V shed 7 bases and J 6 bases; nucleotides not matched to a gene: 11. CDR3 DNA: TGTGCCAGCACCTACCTGGACAGGGATGGCAATGAGCAGTTCTTC. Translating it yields CASTYLDRDGNEQFF.

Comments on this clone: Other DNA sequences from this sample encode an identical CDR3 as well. The CDR3 is CASSPTPGTDTQYF. The CDR3 region has the DNA TGTGCCAGCTCACCAACACCGGGGACAGATACGCAGTATTTT. This chain connects TRBV18 to TRBJ2-3, with D perhaps matching TRBD2 (5 bases). The CDR3 has 14 residues. V was pared by 2 bases and J by 3 bases, with 9 bases between. Per the germline V gene, CDR1 is KGHSH and CDR2 is LQKENI.

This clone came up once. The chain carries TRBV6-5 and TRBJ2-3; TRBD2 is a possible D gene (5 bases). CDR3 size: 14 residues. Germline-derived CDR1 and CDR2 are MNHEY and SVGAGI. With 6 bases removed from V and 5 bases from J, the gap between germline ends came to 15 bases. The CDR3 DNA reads TGTGCCAGCAGAAGGCGGGTAGAGGGAGATACGCAGTATTTT. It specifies CASRRRVEGDTQYF.

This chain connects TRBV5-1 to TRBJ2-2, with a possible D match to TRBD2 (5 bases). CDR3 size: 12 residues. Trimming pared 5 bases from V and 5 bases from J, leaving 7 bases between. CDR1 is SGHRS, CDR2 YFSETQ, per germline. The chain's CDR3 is CASSPGTGELFF. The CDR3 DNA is TGCGCCAGCAGTCCGGGGACCGGGGAGCTGTTTTTT.

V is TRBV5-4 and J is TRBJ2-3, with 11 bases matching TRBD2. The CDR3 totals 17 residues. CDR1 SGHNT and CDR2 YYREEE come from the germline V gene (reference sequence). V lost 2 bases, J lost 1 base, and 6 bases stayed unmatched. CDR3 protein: CASSLGSGRGGTDTQYF. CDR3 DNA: TGTGCCAGCAGCTTAGGTAGCGGGAGGGGGGGCACAGATACGCAGTATTTT.

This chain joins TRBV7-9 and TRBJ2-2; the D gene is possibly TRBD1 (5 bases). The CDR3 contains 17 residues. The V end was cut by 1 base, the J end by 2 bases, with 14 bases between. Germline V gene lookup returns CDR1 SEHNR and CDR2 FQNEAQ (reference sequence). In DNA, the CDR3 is TGTGCCAGCAGCTTAGGAGGAAGCAGGGCTAACACCGGGGAGCTGTTTTTT. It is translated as CASSLGGSRANTGELFF.

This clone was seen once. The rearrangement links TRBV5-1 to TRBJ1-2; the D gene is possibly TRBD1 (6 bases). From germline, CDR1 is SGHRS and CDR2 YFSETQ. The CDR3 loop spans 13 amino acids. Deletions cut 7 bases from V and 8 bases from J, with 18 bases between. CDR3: CASSRTETKGYTF. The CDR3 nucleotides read TGCGCCAGCTCCAGGACAGAGACTAAAGGCTACACCTTC.

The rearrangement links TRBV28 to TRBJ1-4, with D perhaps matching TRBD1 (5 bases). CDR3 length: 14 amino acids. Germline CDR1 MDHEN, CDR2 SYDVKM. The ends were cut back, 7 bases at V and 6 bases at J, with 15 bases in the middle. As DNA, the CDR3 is TGTGCCAGCACCTGGCAGGGCGAGGATGAAAAACTGTTTTTT. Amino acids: CASTWQGEDEKLFF.

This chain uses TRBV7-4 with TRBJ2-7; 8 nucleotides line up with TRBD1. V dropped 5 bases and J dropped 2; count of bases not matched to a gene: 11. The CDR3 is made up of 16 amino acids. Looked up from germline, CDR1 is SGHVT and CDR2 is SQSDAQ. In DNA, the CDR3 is TGTGCCAGCAGCCGAGGACAGGGAGCAGAACCCTACGAGCAGTACGTC. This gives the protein CASSRGQGAEPYEQYV.

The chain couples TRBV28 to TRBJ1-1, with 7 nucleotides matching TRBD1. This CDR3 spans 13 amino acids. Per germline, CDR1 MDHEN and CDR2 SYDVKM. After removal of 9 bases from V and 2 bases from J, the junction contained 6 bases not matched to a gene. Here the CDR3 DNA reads TGTGCCAGTTCTCGGGACAGAAACACTGAAGCTTTCTTT. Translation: CASSRDRNTEAFF.

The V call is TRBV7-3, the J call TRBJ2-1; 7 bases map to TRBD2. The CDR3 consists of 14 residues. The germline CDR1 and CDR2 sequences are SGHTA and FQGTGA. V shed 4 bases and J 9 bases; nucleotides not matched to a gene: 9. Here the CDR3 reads CASSSRGGGTEQFF. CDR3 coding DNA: TGTGCCAGCAGCTCCCGCGGCGGGGGTACTGAGCAGTTCTTC.

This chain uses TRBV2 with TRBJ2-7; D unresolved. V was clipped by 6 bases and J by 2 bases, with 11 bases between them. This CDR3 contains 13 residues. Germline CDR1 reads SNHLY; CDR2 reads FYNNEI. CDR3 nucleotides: TGTGCCAGCAGGTCGGGTTCCACCTACGAGCAGTACGTC. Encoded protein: CASRSGSTYEQYV.

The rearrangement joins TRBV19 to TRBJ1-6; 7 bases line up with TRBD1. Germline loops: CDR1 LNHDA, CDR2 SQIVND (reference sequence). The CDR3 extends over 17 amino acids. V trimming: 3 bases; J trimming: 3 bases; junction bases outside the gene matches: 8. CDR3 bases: TGTGCCAGTAGTATTGAGGGACAGCGAAACTATAATTCACCCCTCCACTTT. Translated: CASSIEGQRNYNSPLHF. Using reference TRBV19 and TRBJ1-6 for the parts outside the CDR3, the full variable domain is DGGITQSPKYLFRKEGQNVTLSCEQNLNHDAMYWYRQDPGQGLRLIYYSQIVNDFQKGDIAEGYSVSREKKESFPLTVTSAQKNPTAFYLCASSIEGQRNYNSPLHFGNGTRLTVT.

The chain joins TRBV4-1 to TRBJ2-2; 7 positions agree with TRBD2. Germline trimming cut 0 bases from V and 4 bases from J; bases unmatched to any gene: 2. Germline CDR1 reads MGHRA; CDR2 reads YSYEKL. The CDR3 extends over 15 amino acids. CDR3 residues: CASSQEGRVTGELFF. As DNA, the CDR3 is TGCGCCAGCAGCCAAGAAGGGAGGGTCACCGGGGAGCTGTTTTTT.

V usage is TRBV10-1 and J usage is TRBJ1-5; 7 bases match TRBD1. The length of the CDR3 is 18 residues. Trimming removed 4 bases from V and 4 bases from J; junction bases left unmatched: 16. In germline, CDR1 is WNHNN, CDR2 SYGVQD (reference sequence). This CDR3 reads CASSVDRAKARKNQPQHF. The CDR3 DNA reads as TGCGCCAGCAGTGTTGACAGGGCCAAAGCTCGGAAAAATCAGCCCCAGCATTTT.

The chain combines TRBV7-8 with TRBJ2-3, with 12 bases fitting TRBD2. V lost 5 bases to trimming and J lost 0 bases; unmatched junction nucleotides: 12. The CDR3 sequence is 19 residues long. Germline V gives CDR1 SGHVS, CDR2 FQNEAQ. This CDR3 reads CASSPHSSGRAPSTDTQYF. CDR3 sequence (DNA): TGTGCCAGCAGCCCGCATTCTAGCGGGAGGGCCCCTAGCACAGATACGCAGTATTTT.